The entry below gives a single TCR beta chain sequence along with its context. Source study methods: Reference gene primer amplification gave estimated nucleated cell counts. This table comes from immunoSEQ multiplex PCR, and its TCRdb copy is limited to in-frame clones, with some not included. For V, J and clone size, that table is used; D and trimming come from the DNA. There are 200,000 to 300,000 clones in the sample; approximately 86% occur only once, and less than 6.5% lies in the top ten. The data belong to a study of blood T cell repertoires in COVID-19. Study-wide background: Samples of COVID-19 (acute and convalescent) were obtained from the United States, Italy and Spain. Sources were T cells, B-cell-depleted T cells, or PBMCs; the material itself was cDNA or gDNA.

The V gene's germline CDR1 is LNHNV and CDR2 YYDKDF (reference sequence). The CDR3 extends over 13 amino acids. V gave up 0 bases and J gave up 9 bases, with 9 bases separating them. V gene TRBV15 combines with J gene TRBJ1-5; D is unclear. The sequenced sample was peripheral blood. The TCR sequence derives from a human donor in a cohort sampled during active COVID-19. The CDR3: CATSRDYLWPQHF. CDR3 coding DNA: TGTGCCACCAGCAGAGATTACCTATGGCCCCAGCATTTT.